These T cell receptor beta chains were read from a single sample in a study of T cell changes during pregnancy in multiple sclerosis. The table came from immunoSEQ multiplex PCR; TCRdb's copy has only in-frame clones and leaves some out. The table has about 47,000 clones, approximately 90% seen once. Sequences were derived from CD8+ T cells from peripheral blood mononuclear cells, sampled in the second trimester of pregnancy. The receptors stem from a female donor with multiple sclerosis, enrolled in a pregnancy study. Both conserved end residues are part of each CDR3. A D gene is named only where the DNA matches it firmly. Clone size, where shown, is once, few, many, or a class for clones that have expanded.

CDR3aa	CDR3nt	abundance	v_gene	j_gene	d_gene
CASSLGDRGYEQFF	TGTGCCAGCAGCTTAGGCGACAGGGGCTATGAGCAGTTCTTC	.	TRBV7-8	TRBJ2-1	TRBD1
CASSIDGTGSNTEAFF	TGTGCCAGTAGTATAGATGGAACAGGTTCGAACACTGAAGCTTTCTTT	.	TRBV19	TRBJ1-1	.
CASSWQGNTGELFF	TGTGCCAGCAGTTGGCAGGGGAACACCGGGGAGCTGTTTTTT	.	TRBV27	TRBJ2-2	.
CASSHSLEGVVQETQYF	TGTGCCAGCAGCCACTCGCTTGAGGGGGTAGTACAAGAGACCCAGTACTTC	.	TRBV9	TRBJ2-5	.
CASSQFGTGSEKLFF	TGTGCCAGCAGCCAATTCGGGACAGGGAGTGAAAAACTGTTTTTT	.	TRBV14	TRBJ1-4	TRBD1
CASSVEGGGAYNEQFF	TGTGCCAGCAGCGTAGAGGGCGGGGGAGCCTACAATGAGCAGTTCTTC	.	TRBV9	TRBJ2-1	TRBD2
CASSQVQGAEQFF	TGTGCCAGCAGCCAAGTACAGGGGGCTGAGCAGTTCTTC	.	TRBV14	TRBJ2-1	TRBD1
CASSEAGRDRAEGEQFF	TGTGCCAGCAGTGAAGCGGGTCGGGACAGGGCGGAGGGTGAGCAGTTCTTC	.	TRBV2	TRBJ2-1	TRBD1
CASSKGQRTDTQYF	TGTGCCAGCAGCAAGGGACAGCGCACAGATACGCAGTATTTT	.	TRBV13	TRBJ2-3	TRBD1
CASSPETGSGYGYTF	TGTGCCAGCAGCCCAGAAACAGGGTCCGGCTATGGCTACACCTTC	.	TRBV5-6	TRBJ1-2	.
CASSEVGRQYF	TGTGCCAGCAGTGAAGTGGGGAGGCAGTACTTC	.	TRBV2	TRBJ2-4	.
CASSQDVIVPIGEQYF	TGCGCCAGCAGCCAAGATGTCATAGTCCCAATCGGCGAGCAGTACTTC	once	TRBV4-1	TRBJ2-7	.
CASSETTGQSQHF	TGTGCCAGCAGTGAAACAACAGGGCAAAGCCAGCATTTT	.	TRBV6-1	TRBJ1-5	.
CASKGQGFGNQPQHF	TGTGCCAGCAAGGGACAGGGGTTTGGCAATCAGCCCCAGCATTTT	.	TRBV6-6	TRBJ1-5	TRBD1
CASSPPGGPGNGNGYTF	TGCGCCAGCAGCCCCCCTGGGGGCCCCGGGAATGGCAATGGCTACACCTTC	.	TRBV5-1	TRBJ1-2	.
CASNSGGHTGELFF	TGTGCCAGCAACTCGGGGGGACACACCGGGGAGCTGTTTTTT	.	TRBV7-8	TRBJ2-2	TRBD2
CASSLSGGLAANEQFF	TGTGCCAGCAGTTTATCGGGTGGACTAGCGGCCAATGAGCAGTTCTTC	.	TRBV27	TRBJ2-1	TRBD2
CASSYRQGPLVKQYF	TGTGCCAGCAGTTACCGACAGGGGCCCCTCGTAAAGCAGTACTTC	once	TRBV6-5	TRBJ2-7	TRBD1
CASSVYDYGYTF	TGTGCCAGCAGCGTATATGACTATGGCTACACCTTC	.	TRBV9	TRBJ1-2	.
CGVEENTEAFF	TGTGGGGTCGAGGAAAACACTGAAGCTTTCTTT	.	TRBV7-8	TRBJ1-1	.
CASYTGAEQYF	TGTGCCAGCTATACAGGGGCCGAGCAGTACTTC	.	TRBV28	TRBJ2-7	TRBD1
CASSPLLDGSVTGELFF	TGCGCCAGCAGCCCTCTTTTAGACGGGTCGGTCACCGGGGAGCTGTTTTTT	once	TRBV4-1	TRBJ2-2	.
CASSFGGHYYEQYF	TGTGCCAGCAGTTTTGGCGGACACTACTACGAGCAGTACTTC	.	TRBV27	TRBJ2-7	.
CASSHLWRGAPGELFF	TGTGCCAGCAGTCATCTCTGGCGGGGGGCCCCCGGGGAGCTGTTTTTT	.	TRBV27	TRBJ2-2	TRBD2
CASSPPLVSYNEQFF	TGTGCCAGCAGCCCCCCCTTAGTCTCCTACAATGAGCAGTTCTTC	.	TRBV7-9	TRBJ2-1	.
CASSFDLNMNTEAFF	TGTGCCAGCAGTTTTGATCTGAACATGAACACTGAAGCTTTCTTT	.	TRBV28	TRBJ1-1	.
CASTEDRGISPLHF	TGTGCCAGCACCGAAGACAGGGGGATATCACCCCTCCACTTT	.	TRBV6-5	TRBJ1-6	TRBD1
CASSLGGGEVPEAFF	TGTGCCAGCAGCTTGGGGGGAGGGGAGGTTCCTGAAGCTTTCTTT	.	TRBV7-9	TRBJ1-1	.
CASRGEPTNYGYTF	TGTGCCAGTAGGGGCGAACCAACGAACTATGGCTACACCTTC	once	TRBV27	TRBJ1-2	.
CASSPSYGDFYNEQFF	TGTGCCAGCAGCCCATCGTACGGGGACTTTTACAATGAGCAGTTCTTC	.	TRBV5-6	TRBJ2-1	.
CASTTGNYGYTF	TGTGCCAGCACGACAGGGAACTATGGCTACACCTTC	.	TRBV25-1	TRBJ1-2	TRBD1
CASSPPGTSNTEAFF	TGTGCCAGCAGCCCACCGGGGACTTCGAACACTGAAGCTTTCTTT	.	TRBV5-4	TRBJ1-1	.